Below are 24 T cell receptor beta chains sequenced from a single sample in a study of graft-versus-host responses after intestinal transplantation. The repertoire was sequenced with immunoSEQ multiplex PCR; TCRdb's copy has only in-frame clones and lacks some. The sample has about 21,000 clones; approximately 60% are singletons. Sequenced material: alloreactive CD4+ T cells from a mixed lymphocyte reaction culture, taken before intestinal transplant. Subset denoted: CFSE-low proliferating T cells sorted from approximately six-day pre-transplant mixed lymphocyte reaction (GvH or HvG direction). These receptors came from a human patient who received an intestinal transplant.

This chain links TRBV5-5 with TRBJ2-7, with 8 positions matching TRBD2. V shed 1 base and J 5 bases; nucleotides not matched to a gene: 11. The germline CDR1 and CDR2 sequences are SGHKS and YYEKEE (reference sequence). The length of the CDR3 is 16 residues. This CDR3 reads CASSLPRSGSIDEQYF. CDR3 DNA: TGTGCCAGCAGCTTGCCCCGGAGCGGGAGTATCGACGAGCAGTACTTC.

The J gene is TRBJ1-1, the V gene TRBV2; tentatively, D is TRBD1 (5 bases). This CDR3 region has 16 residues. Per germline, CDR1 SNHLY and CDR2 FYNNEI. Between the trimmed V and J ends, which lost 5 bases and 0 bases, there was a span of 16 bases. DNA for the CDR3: TGTGCCAGCAGTCGGAGGGACCCTCGCTTGAACACTGAAGCTTTCTTT. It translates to CASSRRDPRLNTEAFF.

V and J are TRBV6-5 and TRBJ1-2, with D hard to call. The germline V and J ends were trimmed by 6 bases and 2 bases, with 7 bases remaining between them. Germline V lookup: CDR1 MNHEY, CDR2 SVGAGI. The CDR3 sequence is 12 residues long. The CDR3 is CASRLENYGYTF. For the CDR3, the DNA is TGTGCCAGCAGGCTGGAGAACTATGGCTACACCTTC.

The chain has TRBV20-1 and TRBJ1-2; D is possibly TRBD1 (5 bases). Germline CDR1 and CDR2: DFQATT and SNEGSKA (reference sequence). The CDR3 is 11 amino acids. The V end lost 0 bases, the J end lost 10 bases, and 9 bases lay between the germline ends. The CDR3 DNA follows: TGCAGTGCTAGAGATAGGGGTGTCTACACCTTC. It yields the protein CSARDRGVYTF.

CDR3 sequence (DNA): TGTGCCAGCAGGCAGGTGTACACAGATACGCAGTATTTT. Its translation: CASRQVYTDTQYF. This chain joins TRBV7-8 and TRBJ2-3; no clear D. The CDR3 has 13 amino acids. V was shortened by 6 bases and J by 2 bases, with 9 bases between the two germline ends. The germline V gene has CDR1 SGHVS and CDR2 FQNEAQ.

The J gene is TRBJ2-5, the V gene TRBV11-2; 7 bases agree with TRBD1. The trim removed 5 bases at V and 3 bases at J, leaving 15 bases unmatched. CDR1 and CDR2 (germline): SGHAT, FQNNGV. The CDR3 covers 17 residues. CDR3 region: CASSQPPGGQGKETQYF. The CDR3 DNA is TGTGCCAGCAGCCAACCACCAGGGGGTCAGGGGAAAGAGACCCAGTACTTC. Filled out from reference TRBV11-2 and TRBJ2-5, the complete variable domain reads EAGVAQSPRYKIIEKRQSVAFWCNPISGHATLYWYQQILGQGPKLLIQFQNNGVVDDSQLPKDRFSAERLKGVDSTLKIQPAKLEDSAVYLCASSQPPGGQGKETQYFGPGTRLLVL.

The DNA of the CDR3 is TGTGCCAGCATACGGGCGGGGGAGCTCACCGGGGAGCTGTTTTTT. Translation: CASIRAGELTGELFF. The rearrangement uses TRBV6-1 and TRBJ2-2; the match to TRBD2 covers 7 bases. Germline V gives CDR1 MNHNS, CDR2 SASEGT. Germline trimming cut 7 bases from V and 4 bases from J; bases unmatched to any gene: 9. The CDR3 runs to 15 residues.

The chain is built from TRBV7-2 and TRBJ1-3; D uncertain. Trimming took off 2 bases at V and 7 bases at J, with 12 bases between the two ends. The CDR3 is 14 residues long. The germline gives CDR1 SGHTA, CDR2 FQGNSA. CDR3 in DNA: TGTGCCAGCAGCTTATCACCTGGAGGGAACACCATATATTTT. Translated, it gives CASSLSPGGNTIYF.

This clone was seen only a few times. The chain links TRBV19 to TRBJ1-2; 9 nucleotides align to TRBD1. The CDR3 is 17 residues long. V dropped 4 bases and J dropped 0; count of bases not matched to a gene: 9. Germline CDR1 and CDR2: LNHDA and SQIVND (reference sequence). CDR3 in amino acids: CASSTTGGRRSNYGYTF. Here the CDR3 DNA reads TGTGCCAGTAGTACCACAGGGGGCCGAAGGTCTAACTATGGCTACACCTTC.

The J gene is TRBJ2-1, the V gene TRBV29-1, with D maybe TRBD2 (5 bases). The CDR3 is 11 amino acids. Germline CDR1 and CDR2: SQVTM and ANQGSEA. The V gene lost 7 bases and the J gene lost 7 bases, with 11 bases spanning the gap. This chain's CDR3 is CSGSGVNEQFF. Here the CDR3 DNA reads TGCAGCGGGTCCGGGGTAAATGAGCAGTTCTTC.

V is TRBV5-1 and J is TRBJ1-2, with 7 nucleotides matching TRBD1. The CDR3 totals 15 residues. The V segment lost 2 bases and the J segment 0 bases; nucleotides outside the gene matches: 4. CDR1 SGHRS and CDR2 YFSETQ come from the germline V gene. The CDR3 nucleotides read TGCGCCAGCAGCTTACGACAGGGACCTAACTATGGCTACACCTTC. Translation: CASSLRQGPNYGYTF.

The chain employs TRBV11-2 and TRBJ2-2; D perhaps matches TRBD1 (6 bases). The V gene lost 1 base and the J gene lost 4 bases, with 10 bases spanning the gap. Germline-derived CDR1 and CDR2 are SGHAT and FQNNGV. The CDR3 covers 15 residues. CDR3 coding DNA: TGTGCCAGCAGCTTAGGGGGGACAATCACCGGGGAGCTGTTTTTT. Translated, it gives CASSLGGTITGELFF.

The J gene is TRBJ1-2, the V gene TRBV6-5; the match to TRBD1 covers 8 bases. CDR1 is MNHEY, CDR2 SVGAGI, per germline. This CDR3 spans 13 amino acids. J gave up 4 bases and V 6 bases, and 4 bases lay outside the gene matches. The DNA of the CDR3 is TGTGCCAGCAGGGGGGGACAGGTCTATGGCTACACCTTC. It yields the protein CASRGGQVYGYTF.

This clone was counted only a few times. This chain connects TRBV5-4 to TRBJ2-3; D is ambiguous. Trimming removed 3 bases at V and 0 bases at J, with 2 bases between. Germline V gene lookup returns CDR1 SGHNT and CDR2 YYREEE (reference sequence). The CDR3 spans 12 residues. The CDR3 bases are TGTGCCAGCAGCTCAAGCACAGATACGCAGTATTTT. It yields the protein CASSSSTDTQYF.

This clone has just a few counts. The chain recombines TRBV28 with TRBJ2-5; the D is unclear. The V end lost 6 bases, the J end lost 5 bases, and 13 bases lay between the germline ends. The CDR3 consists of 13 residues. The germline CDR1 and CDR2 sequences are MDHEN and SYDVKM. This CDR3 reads CASSLGMPETQYF. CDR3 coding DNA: TGTGCCAGCAGCCTCGGTATGCCGGAGACCCAGTACTTC.

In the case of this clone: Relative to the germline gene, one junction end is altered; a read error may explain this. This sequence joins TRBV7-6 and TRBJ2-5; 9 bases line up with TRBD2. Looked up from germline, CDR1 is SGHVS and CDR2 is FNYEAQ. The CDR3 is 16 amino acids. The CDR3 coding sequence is TGTGCCAGCAGCTTAGTTCGAGCGGGGGGCCAAGAGGCCCAGTACTTC. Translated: CASSLVRAGGQEAQYF.

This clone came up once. In DNA form, the CDR3 reads TGTGCCAGCAATTTACAGGGGGCCGACTATGGCTACACCTTC. This codes for CASNLQGADYGYTF. V is TRBV5-4 and J is TRBJ1-2, with 9 bases that match TRBD1. Looked up from germline, CDR1 is SGHNT and CDR2 is YYREEE (reference sequence). The J segment lost 3 bases and the V segment lost 6 bases, leaving 6 bases of the junction unmatched. This CDR3 spans 14 amino acids.

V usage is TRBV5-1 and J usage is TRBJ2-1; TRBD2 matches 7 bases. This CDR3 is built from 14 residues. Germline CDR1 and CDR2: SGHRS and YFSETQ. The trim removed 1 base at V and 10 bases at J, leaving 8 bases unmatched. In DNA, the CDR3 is TGCGCCAGCAGCTTGAGCGTTAGGGACTACGAGCAGTTCTTC. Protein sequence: CASSLSVRDYEQFF.

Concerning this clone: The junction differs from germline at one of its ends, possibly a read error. CDR3: CAGSLHRGQGYGYTF. The CDR3 region has the DNA TGCGCCGGCAGTCTCCACCGTGGACAGGGGTATGGCTACACCTTC. The V and J genes are TRBV23-1 and TRBJ1-2; 9 positions match TRBD1. TRBV23-1 is flagged as an ORF with uncertain function. This CDR3 spans 15 amino acids.

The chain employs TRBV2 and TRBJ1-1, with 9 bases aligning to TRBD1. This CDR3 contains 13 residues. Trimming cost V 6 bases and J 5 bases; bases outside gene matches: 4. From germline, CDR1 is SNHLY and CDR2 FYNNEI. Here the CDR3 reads CASRGQGFTEAFF. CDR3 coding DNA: TGTGCCAGCAGGGGACAGGGCTTTACTGAAGCTTTCTTT. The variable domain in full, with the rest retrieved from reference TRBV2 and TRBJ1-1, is EPEVTQTPSHQVTQMGQEVILRCVPISNHLYFYWYRQILGQKVEFLVSFYNNEISEKSEIFDDQFSVERPDGSNFTLKIRSTKLEDSAMYFCASRGQGFTEAFFGQGTRLTVV.

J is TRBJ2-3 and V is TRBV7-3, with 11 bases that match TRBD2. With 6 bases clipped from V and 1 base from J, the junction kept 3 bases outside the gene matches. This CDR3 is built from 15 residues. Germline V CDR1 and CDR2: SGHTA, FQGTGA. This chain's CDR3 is CASREGLAGTDTQYF. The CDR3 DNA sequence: TGTGCCAGCAGGGAGGGACTAGCGGGCACAGATACGCAGTATTTT.

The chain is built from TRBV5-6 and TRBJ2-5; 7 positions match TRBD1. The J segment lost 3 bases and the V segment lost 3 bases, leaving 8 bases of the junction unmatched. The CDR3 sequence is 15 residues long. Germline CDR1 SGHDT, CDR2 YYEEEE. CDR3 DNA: TGTGCCAGCAGCTGGGACAGCCATTCTAAAGAGACCCAGTACTTC. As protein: CASSWDSHSKETQYF.

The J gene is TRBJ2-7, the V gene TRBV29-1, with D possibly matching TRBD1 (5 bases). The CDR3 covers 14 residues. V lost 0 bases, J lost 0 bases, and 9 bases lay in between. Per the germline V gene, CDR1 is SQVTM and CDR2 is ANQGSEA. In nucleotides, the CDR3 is TGCAGCGTTGAAGATAGACAGAGCTCCTACGAGCAGTACTTC. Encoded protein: CSVEDRQSSYEQYF.

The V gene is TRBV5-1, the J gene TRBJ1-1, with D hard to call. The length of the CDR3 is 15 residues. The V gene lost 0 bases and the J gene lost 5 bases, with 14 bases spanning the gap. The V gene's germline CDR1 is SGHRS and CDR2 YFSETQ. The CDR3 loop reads CASSLGRVVLTEAFF. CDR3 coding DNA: TGCGCCAGCAGCTTGGGACGGGTCGTCTTGACTGAAGCTTTCTTT.